This TCR beta chain was observed in a study of T-cell memory formation after mild COVID-19 (dated by TCRdb to the early 2020s). About the investigation overall: TCR sequence clusters from the two donors were found to be largely donor specific. The cohort comprised two young, previously healthy adult volunteers, one female and one male. In a couple of donors, T-cell clones that expanded and contracted after mild COVID-19 were tracked by sequencing TCRalpha and TCRbeta repertoires over time. Overall results and qualifications from the work: Whether the second-wave clones peaking on day 37 were SARS-CoV-2 specific was not confirmed. Only a couple of mild cases were covered in the study, and larger cohorts including severe cases with pre-infection samples were considered necessary. Contracting CD4+ clones were located mainly in the CM and EM memory subsets, whereas CD8+ clones were found to be enriched in EMRA. From day 15 to 85, contracting clones showed balanced CD4/CD8 phenotypes, whereas a second wave of clones that expanded from day 15 to 37 leaned towards CD4+. The detection of some responding clones in pre-infection memory suggests that pre-existing cross-reactive memory T cells joined the SARS-CoV-2 response.

From a lookup of the germline V gene (reference sequence), CDR1 and CDR2 are SEHNR and FQNEAQ. The CDR3, from cysteine to phenylalanine, totals 15 residues. The DNA shown is the 45-base CDR3, in frame from base 1. V is reduced by 1 base and J by 0 bases, leaving a spacing of 7 bases between them. Sequencing used an Illumina NovaSeq 6000. cDNA libraries for TCRalpha and TCRbeta were prepared by 5'RACE using constant-segment primers, with sample barcodes and unique molecular identifiers added. RNA was extracted from every sample with Trizol reagent. Library amplification was performed in two PCR steps, and a second sample barcode and Illumina TruSeq adapters were introduced in the second step. Sequencing of libraries was performed on an Illumina NovaSeq with 2 x 150 bp paired-end reads. On the study's bioinformatics: Demultiplexing of reads and collapsing into UMI-guided consensus sequences were performed with migec v1.2.7. Using mixcr v2.1.11, the UMI consensuses were aligned to TRA and TRB V and J templates and assembled into clonotypes. Clonotypes were classified as expanded or contracted when called significant by both edgeR and NoisET, with noise models trained on biological replicates. edgeR calls used a false discovery rate-adjusted p below 0.01 and a log2 fold-change threshold of 1. As an exploratory analysis of dynamics, max-normalized trajectories of the 1000 most abundant clonotypes were examined by PCA with hierarchical clustering. Separately sequenced CD4+ and CD8+ repertoires were used to assign a CD4 or CD8 phenotype to each responding clone. The public sequencing data were trimmed at Q25 with fastp and processed into clonotypes with MiXCR by TCRdb, which kept only in-frame beta chains. Here each entry gathers all rows of one CDR3 protein and keeps the most common genes and DNA. The V and J calls and clone size are TCRdb's, not the authors'. The sample table contains some 300,000 distinct CDR3 sequences; only one count was recorded for 20% to 25% of them. Around a fifth of the sample is taken by the ten largest.

This clonotype was observed many times. The antigen it recognizes is unknown. There are no base qualities to consult, and no much larger clone falls within one base. Ficoll-Paque density gradient centrifugation was used to isolate PBMCs. The specimen was PBMCs or a T cell subset sorted from them (not recorded which). This receptor was obtained from a man aged 18 to 30 who had mild COVID-19 (a few samples of this study predate the infection). The sample titles of this study are shuffled in the database, so cell type and time point are left out; the donor was told from shared clones. The rearrangement joined TRBV7-9 to TRBJ2-1, with no reliable assignment of the D segment. Here is the DNA: TGTGCCAGCAGCTTAGGCCCCAGCTCCTACAATGAGCAGTTCTTC. Its protein reads: CASSLGPSSYNEQFF.